What follows is one TCR beta chain and its context. The entry originates in a study of blood T cell repertoires in COVID-19. The CDR3 loop spans 17 amino acids. TCRdb keeps only in-frame clones here, not all; method: immunoSEQ multiplex PCR. Here the sample spans hundreds of thousands of clones, around four fifths being singletons. Sequencing used peripheral blood. V and J are TRBV1 and TRBJ2-3; TRBD2, the D gene given by the table, was not confirmed from the DNA. TRBV1 is classified as a pseudogene. The receptor was isolated from a woman between 45 and 65 years old with acute or convalescent COVID-19. Here the CDR3 reads CTSSQGTSGTDTDTQYF. CDR3 sequence (DNA): TGCACCAGCAGCCAGGGGACTAGCGGGACCGACACAGATACGCAGTATTTT.